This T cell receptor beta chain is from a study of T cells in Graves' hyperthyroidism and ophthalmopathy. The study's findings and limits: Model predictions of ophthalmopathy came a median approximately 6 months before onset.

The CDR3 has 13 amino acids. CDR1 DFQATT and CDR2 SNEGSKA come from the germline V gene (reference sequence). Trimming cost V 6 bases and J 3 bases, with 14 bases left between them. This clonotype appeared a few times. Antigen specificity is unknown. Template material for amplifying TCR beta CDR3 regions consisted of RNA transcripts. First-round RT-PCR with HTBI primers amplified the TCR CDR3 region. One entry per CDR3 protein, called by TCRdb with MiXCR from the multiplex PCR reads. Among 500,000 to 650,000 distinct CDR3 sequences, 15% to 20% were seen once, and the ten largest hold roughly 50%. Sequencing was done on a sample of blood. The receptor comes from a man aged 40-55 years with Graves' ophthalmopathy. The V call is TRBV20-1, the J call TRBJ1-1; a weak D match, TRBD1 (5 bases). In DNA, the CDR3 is TGCAGTGCAACCTCCAGGGTAGACACTGAAGCTTTCTTT. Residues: CSATSRVDTEAFF.